This T cell receptor beta chain was identified in a study of blood T cell repertoires in COVID-19. About the study: Sample material is recorded as cDNA or gDNA derived from T cells, B-cell-depleted T cells, or PBMCs.

The CDR3 sequence is 14 residues long. V lost 1 base and J lost 2, with 9 bases in between. Germline CDR1 SGHRS, CDR2 YFSETQ. Participants had their cohort set by participant-reported clinical history. Either two negative PCRs, clearance, or symptom resolution qualified Cohort 3 donors as recovered. The repertoire was sequenced with immunoSEQ multiplex PCR; TCRdb's copy has only in-frame clones and lacks some. The repertoire holds around 130,000 clones, with about 88% as singletons. The chain joins TRBV5-1 to TRBJ2-5; perhaps TRBD2 as D (5 bases). The clonotype originates from a woman between 45 and 65 years old who had recovered from COVID-19. The sequencing sample was made of PBMCs or T cells enriched from blood (not recorded which). CDR3 sequence (DNA): TGCGCCAGCAGCTTGTCGGGGAGTCAAGAGACCCAGTACTTC. Its protein product is CASSLSGSQETQYF.